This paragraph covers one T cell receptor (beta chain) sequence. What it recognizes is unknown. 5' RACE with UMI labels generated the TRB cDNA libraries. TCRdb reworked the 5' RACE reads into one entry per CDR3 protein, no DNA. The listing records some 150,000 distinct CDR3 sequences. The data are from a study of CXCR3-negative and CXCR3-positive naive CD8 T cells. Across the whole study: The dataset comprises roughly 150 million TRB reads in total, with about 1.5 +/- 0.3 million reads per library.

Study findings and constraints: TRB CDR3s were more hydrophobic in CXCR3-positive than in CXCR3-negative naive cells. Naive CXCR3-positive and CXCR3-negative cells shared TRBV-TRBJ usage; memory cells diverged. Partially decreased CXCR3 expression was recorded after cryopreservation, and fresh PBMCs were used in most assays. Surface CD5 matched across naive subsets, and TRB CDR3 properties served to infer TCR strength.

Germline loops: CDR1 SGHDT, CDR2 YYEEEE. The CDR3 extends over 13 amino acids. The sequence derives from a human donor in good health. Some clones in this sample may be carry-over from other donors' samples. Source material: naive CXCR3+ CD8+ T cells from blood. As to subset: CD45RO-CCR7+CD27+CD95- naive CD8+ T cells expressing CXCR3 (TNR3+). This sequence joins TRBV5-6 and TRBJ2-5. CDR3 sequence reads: CASSLAVSETQYF.